Here is one T cell receptor beta chain with its context. Antigen: not known. The data were obtained in a study of breast tumors, draining lymph nodes, adjacent tissues. Study-level results: Tumor TCR diversity was below lymph nodes but above nontumor tissue.

Trimming shortened V by 5 bases and J by 7 bases, and 15 bases separated the two germline ends. This CDR3 is built from 14 residues. CDR1 is MNHEY and CDR2 is SVGEGT in the germline V gene. In TCRdb, the multiplex PCR reads were re-called with MiXCR into one record per CDR3 protein. The repertoire holds under 45,000 distinct CDR3 sequences, with 36% as singletons. The J gene is TRBJ1-5, the V gene TRBV6-2 or TRBV6-3, with D hard to call. Sequences were obtained from breast tumor tissue. The receptor comes from a female donor with breast cancer. Some clones in this sample may be carry-over from other donors' samples. The CDR3 loop reads CASSLGSKGQPQHF. The CDR3 nucleotides read TGTGCCAGCAGTCTAGGGTCGAAAGGCCAGCCCCAGCATTTT.